This T cell receptor (beta chain) came from a study of regulatory T cells in long-lasting Graves disease. Described time point: newly diagnosed GD, antithyroid drugs for less than 3 months. The TCR library was prepared using RNA isolated from PBMCs. For TCR beta, libraries came from iRepertoire HTBI primers and Arm-PCR of CDR3 regions. TCRdb re-called the multiplex PCR reads with MiXCR, one entry per CDR3 protein. In the table there are over 500,000 distinct CDR3 sequences, about 15% of which are singletons. V lost 0 bases to trimming and J lost 7 bases; unmatched junction nucleotides: 1. The CDR3 has 13 amino acids. CDR1 is ENHRY and CDR2 is SYGVKD in the germline V gene. This clonotype was counted many times. The data were also submitted as part of a second study, on T cells in Graves' hyperthyroidism and ophthalmopathy. That paper notes: Among clonotypes expanded in thyroid above 0.001, most were also found in blood.

V usage is TRBV10-3 and J usage is TRBJ1-1; 8 bases line up with TRBD1. This sequence was found in a woman in her 30s with Graves disease. The sample here was peripheral blood mononuclear cells (PBMCs), taken at new diagnosis, from a patient treated with antithyroid drugs. The CDR3 spells CAISESTGVEAFF. CDR3 DNA: TGTGCCATCAGTGAGTCGACAGGGGTTGAAGCTTTCTTT.